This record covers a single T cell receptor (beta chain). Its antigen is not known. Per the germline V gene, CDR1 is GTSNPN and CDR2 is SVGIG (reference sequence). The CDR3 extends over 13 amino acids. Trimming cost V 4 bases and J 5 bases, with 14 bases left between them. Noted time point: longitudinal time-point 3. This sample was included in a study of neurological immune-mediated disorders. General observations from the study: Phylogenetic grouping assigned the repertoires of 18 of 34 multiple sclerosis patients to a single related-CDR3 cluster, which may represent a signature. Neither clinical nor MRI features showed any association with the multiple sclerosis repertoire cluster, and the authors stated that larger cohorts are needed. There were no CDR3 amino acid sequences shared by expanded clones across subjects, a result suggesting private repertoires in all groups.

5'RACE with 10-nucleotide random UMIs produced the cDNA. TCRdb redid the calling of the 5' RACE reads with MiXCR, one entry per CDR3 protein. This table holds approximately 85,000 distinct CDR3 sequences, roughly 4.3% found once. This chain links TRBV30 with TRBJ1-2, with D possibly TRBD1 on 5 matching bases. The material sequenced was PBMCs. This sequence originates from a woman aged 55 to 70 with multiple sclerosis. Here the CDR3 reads CAWTRGDLYGYTF. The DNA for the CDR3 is TGTGCCTGGACCCGGGGGGACCTATATGGCTACACCTTC.